This is a list of T cell receptor beta chains from one sample in a study of cytomegalovirus exposure and HLA in healthy donors. Profiling relied on immunoSEQ multiplex PCR, and the TCRdb table lists in-frame clones only, not all of them. This table has about 140,000 clones, 75% to 90% appearing once. Sequencing used PBMCs. These receptors were taken from a man aged 35-49 years in good health and CMV-seronegative. The CDR3 runs from the conserved cysteine through the conserved F or W. A D gene is named only where the DNA matches it firmly. Rows give clone size only sometimes, using once, few, many, or a class for an expanded clone.

CASSPRRAPQDTQYF | TGTGCCAGCAGCCCTAGGCGGGCGCCCCAGGATACGCAGTATTTT | TRBV5-4 | - | TRBJ2-3 | -
CASTEHGVNTEAFF | TGTGCCAGCACCGAGCACGGGGTGAACACTGAAGCTTTCTTT | TRBV5-6 | - | TRBJ1-1 | -
CASRTGANTGELFF | TGTGCCAGCCGGACAGGGGCGAACACCGGGGAGCTGTTTTTT | TRBV2 | TRBD1 | TRBJ2-2 | few
CASTPTGGRSGANVLTF | TGTGCCAGCACCCCGACAGGGGGCCGCTCTGGGGCCAACGTCCTGACTTTC | TRBV27 | TRBD1 | TRBJ2-6 | -
CASSQGYTIPFNEQFF | TGTGCCAGCAGCCAAGGTTACACCATCCCCTTCAATGAGCAGTTCTTC | TRBV4-2 | - | TRBJ2-1 | -
CASSHGYSGVRAYNEQFF | TGTGCCAGCAGTCACGGATACTCAGGGGTTAGGGCCTACAATGAGCAGTTCTTC | TRBV7-8 | - | TRBJ2-1 | few
CAISELRGEQYF | TGTGCCATCAGTGAGCTCCGGGGGGAGCAGTACTTC | TRBV10-3 | - | TRBJ2-7 | once
CASSSLGGNTEAFF | TGTGCCAGCAGCTCCCTGGGGGGGAACACTGAAGCTTTCTTT | TRBV7-2 | - | TRBJ1-1 | -
CASEDRIGTGTEAFF | TGTGCCAGCGAGGATAGGATAGGGACAGGCACTGAAGCTTTCTTT | TRBV2 | TRBD1 | TRBJ1-1 | -
CASSARWDSSYEQYF | TGTGCCAGCAGCGCACGGTGGGACAGCTCCTACGAGCAGTACTTC | TRBV9 | TRBD1 | TRBJ2-7 | -
CASSQDLGPNTEAFF | TGCGCCAGCAGCCAAGATCTGGGCCCGAACACTGAAGCTTTCTTT | TRBV4-3 | - | TRBJ1-1 | -
CASSLSASGRREQYF | TGTGCCAGCAGCTTATCGGCTAGCGGGAGGCGCGAGCAGTACTTC | TRBV7-8 | TRBD2 | TRBJ2-7 | -
CASSDPGTGSDQPQHF | TGTGCCAGCAGTGACCCCGGGACAGGGTCGGATCAGCCCCAGCATTTT | TRBV6-4 | TRBD1 | TRBJ1-5 | -
CASSGAGANYEQYF | TGTGCCAGCAGCGGGGCAGGGGCAAACTACGAGCAGTACTTC | TRBV9 | - | TRBJ2-7 | -
CASSLVAAAEQPQHF | TGTGCCAGCAGCTTAGTTGCGGCAGCAGAGCAGCCCCAGCATTTT | TRBV7-8 | - | TRBJ1-5 | -
CASSLARTAGANVLTF | TGCGCCAGCAGCTTGGCCCGGACAGCTGGGGCCAACGTCCTGACTTTC | TRBV5-1 | - | TRBJ2-6 | -
CASSPDGLAGVDTQYF | TGTGCCAGCAGCCCAGACGGACTAGCGGGAGTAGATACGCAGTATTTT | TRBV9 | TRBD2 | TRBJ2-3 | -
CASSYYGTYEQYF | TGTGCCAGCAGTTACTACGGTACCTACGAGCAGTACTTC | TRBV6-5 | - | TRBJ2-7 | -
CASSSDTSNYGYTF | TGTGCCAGCTCATCAGACACCAGTAACTATGGCTACACCTTC | TRBV18 | - | TRBJ1-2 | -
CASSLDLRAPVYF | TGTGCCAGCAGCTTAGATCTCAGGGCCCCCGTATATTTT | TRBV7-9 | - | TRBJ1-3 | -
CASSLGSRQGNTEAFF | TGTGCCAGCAGTTTAGGCTCCAGACAGGGGAACACTGAAGCTTTCTTT | TRBV27 | TRBD1 | TRBJ1-1 | -
CASSSPGQVQPQHF | TGTGCCAGCAGCTCCCCAGGGCAGGTTCAACCCCAGCATTTT | TRBV7-8 | - | TRBJ1-5 | -
CASSSPEAGEETQYF | TGTGCCAGCAGTTCGCCGGAAGCGGGGGAGGAGACCCAGTACTTC | TRBV6-5 | TRBD2 | TRBJ2-5 | -
CASKGVVDSGANVLTF | TGCGCCAGTAAGGGGGTAGTCGACTCTGGGGCCAACGTCCTGACTTTC | TRBV4-1 | - | TRBJ2-6 | -
CASSQAAGYEQYF | TGCGCCAGCAGCCAAGCGGCGGGGTACGAGCAGTACTTC | TRBV4-3 | - | TRBJ2-7 | -
CASSSRQESYEQYF | TGTGCCAGCAGCTCCCGACAGGAATCGTACGAGCAGTACTTC | TRBV11-2 | - | TRBJ2-7 | -
CASSLEGQGANQPQHF | TGTGCCAGCAGCTTAGAGGGGCAGGGGGCAAATCAGCCCCAGCATTTT | TRBV11-3 | TRBD1 | TRBJ1-5 | -